This T cell receptor beta chain was found in a study of low-dose radiotherapy and immunotherapy resistance in tumors. In the study overall: Every two weeks patients got nivolumab 240 mg flat dose, plus ipilimumab 1 mg/kg every six weeks, intravenously.

CDR1 and CDR2 from the germline V gene are SGHRS and YFSETQ. The CDR3 length is 16 residues. The trim removed 3 bases at V and 8 bases at J, leaving 12 bases unmatched. Priming of first-strand cDNA relied on TRAV- and TRBV-specific primers (covering alpha and beta chains). TCRs were put through approximately 20 PCR cycles of amplification with Phusion. A constant-region primer and the V-primer adapter served as the primer pair. From the reads, TCRdb called clonotypes with MiXCR, one entry per CDR3 protein. The table lists about 60,000 distinct CDR3 sequences, about 25% of them singletons, with around 5% in the top ten. Specified time point: before trial treatment. This clonotype was found a few times.

V usage is TRBV5-1 and J usage is TRBJ2-1, with 9 bases aligning to TRBD2. The origin of this receptor is a male donor with prostate cancer. Here the sequenced sample was PBMCs, taken before treatment. CDR3 in amino acids: CASSSKTSGGGDEQFF. The DNA of the CDR3 is TGCGCCAGCAGCTCCAAGACTAGCGGAGGGGGGGATGAGCAGTTCTTC.